The clone carrying this T cell receptor beta chain has ten or more counts. Authors of the study amplified TCR beta CDR3 regions from RNA transcripts. A first-round RT-PCR of the TCR CDR3 used the HTBI primer set. TCRdb re-analysed the multiplex PCR reads in MiXCR, keeping a single row per CDR3 protein. Among under 400,000 distinct CDR3 sequences listed, 18% were seen once. The CDR3 spans 14 residues. Germline V gives CDR1 SGHKS, CDR2 YYEKEE (reference sequence). The V end was cut by 5 bases, the J end by 7 bases, with 15 bases between. These data originate in a study of T cells in Graves' hyperthyroidism and ophthalmopathy.

Source material: blood. The source of this sequence is a woman in her forties with Graves' ophthalmopathy. The chain joins TRBV5-5 to TRBJ2-2; possibly TRBD1 for D (6 bases). The CDR3 region is CASRYSGEHGELFF. In DNA form, the CDR3 reads TGTGCCAGCAGATACTCAGGGGAACACGGGGAGCTGTTTTTT.